The next 26 T cell receptor beta chains were all read from a single sample in a study of blood T cell repertoires in COVID-19. Assay used: immunoSEQ multiplex PCR; TCRdb lists only in-frame clones, some missing. The top ten hold just under 9% of the sample, which has 250,000 or so clones, about 89% seen once. The specimen sequenced was peripheral blood. The receptor source for this set is a man in his forties with active or convalescent COVID-19.

The V gene is TRBV6-5, the J gene TRBJ2-1, with TRBD2 matching over 7 bases. Germline CDR1 MNHEY, CDR2 SVGAGI. The CDR3 length is 14 residues. Trimming cost V 3 bases and J 5 bases; bases outside gene matches: 4. The CDR3 DNA follows: TGTGCCAGCAGTTATAGTCTAGCGGACAATGAGCAGTTCTTC. It codes for CASSYSLADNEQFF.

This clone showed up just once. The V and J genes are TRBV18 and TRBJ1-5, with D possibly matching TRBD1 (6 bases). CDR1 is KGHSH and CDR2 is LQKENI in the germline V gene. The CDR3 totals 16 residues. V lost 1 base, J lost 6 bases, and 16 bases lay in between. The CDR3 sequence: CASSPRTRGEGQPQHF. Here the CDR3 DNA reads TGTGCCAGCTCACCACGTACCAGGGGAGAAGGTCAGCCCCAGCATTTT. Full variable domain (remainder filled in from reference TRBV18 and TRBJ1-5): NAGVMQNPRHLVRRRGQEARLRCSPMKGHSHVYWYRQLPEEGLKFMVYLQKENIIDESGMPKERFSAEFPKEGPSILRIQQVVRGDSAAYFCASSPRTRGEGQPQHFGDGTRLSIL.

J is TRBJ2-5 and V is TRBV30; 12 nucleotides match TRBD2. Per germline, CDR1 GTSNPN and CDR2 SVGIG (reference sequence). CDR3 size: 15 residues. The V and J ends lost 1 base and 5 bases, in that order; junction bases with no gene match: 5. The CDR3 loop is CAWSASGGASETQYF. The CDR3 region has the DNA TGTGCCTGGAGTGCTAGCGGGGGGGCCAGTGAGACCCAGTACTTC.

The chain joins TRBV5-4 to TRBJ2-1; D unresolved. The germline V and J ends were trimmed by 4 bases and 5 bases, with 13 bases remaining between them. CDR3 length: 14 residues. Germline CDR1 and CDR2: SGHNT and YYREEE (reference sequence). The CDR3 nucleotides read TGTGCCAGCAGCCCCTGGGCAAAAAACAATGAGCAGTTCTTC. Translated: CASSPWAKNNEQFF.

In its sample, this clone was seen a few times. The chain links TRBV28 to TRBJ1-3; D ambiguous. There are 13 residues in the CDR3. V was pared by 11 bases and J by 8 bases, with 19 bases between. Germline V gene data show CDR1 as MDHEN and CDR2 as SYDVKM. The CDR3 protein is CAASLARSDTIYF. The CDR3 nucleotides are TGTGCCGCATCGCTGGCCAGGTCTGACACCATATATTTT.

The V gene is TRBV3-1 (or the pseudogene TRBV3-2), the J gene TRBJ2-7; 8 nucleotides agree with TRBD2. In germline, CDR1 is LGHDT, CDR2 YNNKEL (reference sequence). V was pared by 1 base and J by 2 bases, with 1 base of the junction left unmatched. This CDR3 region has 14 residues. CDR3 protein: CASSQGGLAYEQYF. CDR3 coding DNA: TGTGCCAGCAGCCAAGGGGGACTAGCCTACGAGCAGTACTTC.

The rearrangement joins TRBV27 to TRBJ2-5; 7 nucleotides match TRBD1. Trimming cost V 4 bases and J 5 bases; bases outside gene matches: 4. This CDR3 contains 13 residues. Germline CDR1 MNHEY, CDR2 SMNVEV (reference sequence). The CDR3 bases are TGTGCCAGCAGTTCAACAGGGGAGGAGACCCAGTACTTC. This gives the protein CASSSTGEETQYF.

As DNA, the CDR3 is TGTGCCAGCAGTGAATGGCTAGATACTAGCACAGATACGCAGTATTTT. Residues: CASSEWLDTSTDTQYF. This chain joins TRBV6-1 and TRBJ2-3, with D unresolved. The CDR3 consists of 16 residues. Looked up from germline, CDR1 is MNHNS and CDR2 is SASEGT. Trimming cost V 2 bases and J 0 bases, with 12 bases left between them.

This chain joins TRBV25-1 and TRBJ2-2, with a possible D match to TRBD1 (6 bases). Germline lookup yields CDR1 MGHDK and CDR2 SYGVNS. The CDR3 loop spans 14 amino acids. With 7 bases removed from V and 0 bases from J, the gap between germline ends came to 9 bases. The chain's CDR3 is CASNDRTNTGELFF. The CDR3, as DNA: TGTGCCAGCAACGACAGGACGAACACCGGGGAGCTGTTTTTT.

This chain links TRBV14 with TRBJ2-6; 12 bases match TRBD2. Per germline, CDR1 SGHDN and CDR2 FVKESK. The CDR3 extends over 18 amino acids. Trimming at V came to 5 bases and at J to 0 bases, leaving 5 bases not matched to a gene. This chain's CDR3 is CASSKTSGRLSGANVLTF. CDR3 DNA sequence: TGTGCCAGCAGCAAGACTAGCGGGAGACTCTCTGGGGCCAACGTCCTGACTTTC.

The rearrangement joins TRBV3-1 (or the pseudogene TRBV3-2) to TRBJ1-3, with TRBD1 matching 8 bases. The junction had 10 bases not matched to a gene; V was cut back by 4 bases and J by 2 bases. Germline values: CDR1 LGHDT, CDR2 YNNKEL (reference sequence). CDR3 size: 17 residues. The CDR3 bases are TGTGCCAGCAGCCTTAGGACAGGGTTGGGGCCTGGAAACACCATATATTTT. Translation: CASSLRTGLGPGNTIYF.

This chain connects TRBV5-1 to TRBJ1-2; D gene ambiguous. CDR1 and CDR2 from the germline V gene are SGHRS and YFSETQ. This CDR3 is built from 14 residues. V dropped 3 bases and J dropped 7 bases, with 16 bases sitting between them. The CDR3 loop reads CASSSLEGASGYTF. The DNA of the CDR3 is TGCGCCAGCAGCTCCCTGGAGGGAGCGAGTGGCTACACCTTC.

This chain connects TRBV9 to TRBJ2-1, with 9 bases identical to TRBD1. Per the germline V gene, CDR1 is SGDLS and CDR2 is YYNGEE. V was clipped by 0 bases and J by 4 bases; unmatched bases: 8. This CDR3 has 17 residues. This CDR3 reads CASSVGAHGTGYNEQFF. The CDR3 DNA follows: TGTGCCAGCAGCGTAGGAGCCCATGGGACAGGGTACAATGAGCAGTTCTTC.

The J gene is TRBJ2-1, the V gene TRBV9, with D maybe TRBD2 (7 bases). CDR3 length equals 15 residues. Trimming shortened V by 0 bases and J by 5 bases, and 12 bases separated the two germline ends. Germline V gene sequence: CDR1 SGDLS, CDR2 YYNGEE. The CDR3 protein is CASSVVGGGNNEQFF. The CDR3 DNA is TGTGCCAGCAGCGTAGTTGGCGGGGGCAACAATGAGCAGTTCTTC.

The chain uses TRBV5-1 and TRBJ2-7; TRBD1 matches 11 bases. Germline CDR1 SGHRS, CDR2 YFSETQ. The CDR3 totals 16 residues. Trimming took 4 bases from V and 3 from J; bases not matched to a gene: 9. The CDR3 sequence is CASSKRPGQGGYEQYF. The DNA for the CDR3 is TGCGCCAGCAGCAAGCGACCGGGACAGGGGGGCTACGAGCAGTACTTC.

The CDR3 region has the DNA TGTGCCAGCAAGATCATGACAGGGGCAGAGACCCAGTACTTC. Translated: CASKIMTGAETQYF. The rearrangement uses TRBV6-5 and TRBJ2-5; 8 nucleotides agree with TRBD1. The CDR3 consists of 14 residues. The trim removed 7 bases at V and 4 bases at J, leaving 8 bases unmatched. Per germline, CDR1 MNHEY and CDR2 SVGAGI.

The V call is TRBV28, the J call TRBJ1-4; TRBD1 matches at 8 bases. After removal of 4 bases from V and 8 bases from J, the junction contained 15 bases not matched to a gene. In germline, CDR1 is MDHEN, CDR2 SYDVKM. CDR3 length: 17 amino acids. In nucleotides, the CDR3 is TGTGCCAGCAGTTCAGCCTCCATGACAGGGGACGCAGAAAAACTGTTTTTT. This codes for CASSSASMTGDAEKLFF.

The chain uses TRBV19 and TRBJ1-5; D ambiguous. Germline V gene lookup returns CDR1 LNHDA and CDR2 SQIVND (reference sequence). The CDR3 is 15 residues long. V gave up 2 bases and J gave up 7 bases, with 15 bases separating them. The CDR3 coding sequence is TGTGCCAGTAGTATATTAGGCAGGTCTGGGCAGCCCCAGCATTTT. Translating gives CASSILGRSGQPQHF.

This clone was seen a few times. The chain combines TRBV12-5 with TRBJ1-1, with TRBD1 as a possible D gene (5 bases). Germline values: CDR1 LGHNT, CDR2 FRNRAP. Trimming took off 0 bases at V and 3 bases at J, with 14 bases between the two ends. CDR3 length equals 16 residues. The CDR3, as DNA: TGTGCTAGTGGTTTGGTACCCCGTGACAGCTACACTGAAGCTTTCTTT. Its protein is CASGLVPRDSYTEAFF.

The chain recombines TRBV5-4 with TRBJ2-5, with 7 nucleotides matching TRBD2. The trim removed 1 base at V and 4 bases at J, leaving 10 bases unmatched. Per germline, CDR1 SGHNT and CDR2 YYREEE (reference sequence). The CDR3 sequence is 16 residues long. CDR3 coding DNA: TGTGCCAGCAGCTTGATCGGTGCGGGGGTGGCAGAGACCCAGTACTTC. Its translation: CASSLIGAGVAETQYF.

The CDR3 loop is CASSFEGAPDTQYF. The CDR3 DNA reads as TGTGCCAGCAGTTTTGAGGGGGCCCCAGATACGCAGTATTTT. The V gene is TRBV27, the J gene TRBJ2-3; 7 nucleotides align to TRBD1. Trimming at V came to 3 bases and at J to 4 bases, leaving 4 bases not matched to a gene. Germline CDR1 is MNHEY and CDR2 is SMNVEV (reference sequence). This CDR3 has 14 amino acids.

This clone was observed once. The CDR3 bases are TGTGCCAGCAGCTTACGAAGCGAAGCTTTCTTT. Translating gives CASSLRSEAFF. This sequence joins TRBV7-9 and TRBJ1-1; the D is unclear. There are 11 residues in the CDR3. Germline assignment: CDR1 SEHNR and CDR2 FQNEAQ (reference sequence). V lost 2 bases, J lost 8 bases, and 6 bases lay in between.

The chain has TRBV20-1 and TRBJ2-1, with unresolved D. CDR3 length: 10 residues. Germline values: CDR1 DFQATT, CDR2 SNEGSKA (reference sequence). V lost 6 bases and J lost 7, with 7 bases in between. CDR3 nucleotides: TGCAGTGCCCCGGGTAATGAGCAGTTCTTC. Translating it yields CSAPGNEQFF.

V and J are TRBV3-1 (or the pseudogene TRBV3-2) and TRBJ1-4; D remains unclear. CDR1 and CDR2 from the germline V gene are LGHDT and YNNKEL (reference sequence). The CDR3 has 15 residues. Trimming shortened V by 1 base and J by 5 bases, and 11 bases separated the two germline ends. The CDR3 spells CASSQGAGLNEKLFF. The CDR3 bases are TGTGCCAGCAGCCAAGGGGCAGGACTCAATGAAAAACTGTTTTTT.

CDR3 in DNA: TGTGCCTGGACCATGGGAACAGGGGGGACCCAGTACTTC. Translating it yields CAWTMGTGGTQYF. This chain uses TRBV30 with TRBJ2-5; TRBD1 aligns across 8 bases. The CDR3 runs to 13 residues. The ends lost 4 bases at V and 7 bases at J; junction bases unmatched: 8. Germline CDR1 GTSNPN, CDR2 SVGIG (reference sequence).

This clone has a handful of counts. The V and J genes are TRBV3-1 (or the pseudogene TRBV3-2) and TRBJ1-2; TRBD1 aligns across 10 bases. The V gene end was trimmed by 5 bases and the J gene end by 3 bases; junction bases not matched to a gene: 3. Germline values: CDR1 LGHDT, CDR2 YNNKEL (reference sequence). There are 14 residues in the CDR3. CDR3 sequence (DNA): TGTGCCAGCAGCGAGGACAGGGGGTACTATGGCTACACCTTC. Encoded protein: CASSEDRGYYGYTF.